This T cell receptor beta chain originates from a study of T cells after yellow fever vaccination. Study-wide results and caveats: Booster sampling recovered most clones from primary vaccination (approximately 96% CD4, roughly 86% CD8).

TCRdb analysed the 5' RACE reads with MiXCR anew, one entry per CDR3 protein. The table has some 670,000 distinct CDR3 sequences, 9% to 15% seen once. The ends lost 4 bases at V and 8 bases at J; junction bases unmatched: 8. The CDR3 contains 16 residues. Germline CDR1 is SEHNR and CDR2 is FQNEAQ (reference sequence). This clonotype turned up a few times. Its target is unknown. The chain is built from TRBV7-9 and TRBJ2-1; 13 positions agree with TRBD2. Specimen: PBMCs, collected on the day of the yellow fever booster vaccination. The source of this sequence is a man in his thirties or forties who received the YFV17D yellow fever vaccine. The CDR3 sequence is CASSSLLAGGPYEQFF. The CDR3, as DNA: TGTGCCAGCAGCTCCCTACTAGCGGGAGGGCCCTATGAGCAGTTCTTC. Filled out from reference TRBV7-9 and TRBJ2-1, the complete variable domain reads DTGVSQNPRHKITKRGQNVTFRCDPISEHNRLYWYRQTLGQGPEFLTYFQNEAQLEKSRLLSDRFSAERPKGSFSTLEIQRTEQGDSAMYLCASSSLLAGGPYEQFFGPGTRLTVL.